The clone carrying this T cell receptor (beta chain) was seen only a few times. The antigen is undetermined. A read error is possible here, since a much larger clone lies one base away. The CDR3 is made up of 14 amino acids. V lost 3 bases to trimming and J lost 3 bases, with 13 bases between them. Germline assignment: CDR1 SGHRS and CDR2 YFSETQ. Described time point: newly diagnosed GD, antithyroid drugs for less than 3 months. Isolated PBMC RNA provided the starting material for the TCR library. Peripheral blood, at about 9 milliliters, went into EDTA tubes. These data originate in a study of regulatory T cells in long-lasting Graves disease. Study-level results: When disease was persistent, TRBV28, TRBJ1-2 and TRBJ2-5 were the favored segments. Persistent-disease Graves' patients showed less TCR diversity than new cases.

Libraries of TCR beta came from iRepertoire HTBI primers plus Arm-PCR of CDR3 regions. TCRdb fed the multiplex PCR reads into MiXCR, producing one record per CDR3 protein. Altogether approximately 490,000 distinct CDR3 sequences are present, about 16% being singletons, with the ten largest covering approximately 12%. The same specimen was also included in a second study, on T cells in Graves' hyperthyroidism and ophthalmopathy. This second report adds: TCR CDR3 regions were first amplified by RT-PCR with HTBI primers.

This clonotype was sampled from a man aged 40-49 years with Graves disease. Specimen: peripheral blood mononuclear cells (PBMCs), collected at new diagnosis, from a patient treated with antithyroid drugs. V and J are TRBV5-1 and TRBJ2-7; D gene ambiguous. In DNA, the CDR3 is TGCGCCAGCAGCTCGACGGCTGGGAACTACGAGCAGTACTTC. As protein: CASSSTAGNYEQYF.